This TCR beta chain was identified in a study of CD8 T cells in ankylosing spondylitis. This clonotype came up a few times. TCRdb itself ran the 5' RACE reads through MiXCR, one entry per CDR3 protein. In the table there are about 190,000 distinct CDR3 sequences, 13% of which are singletons. The CDR3 runs to 15 residues. Losses at the gene ends were 7 bases for V and 1 base for J; bases not matched to a gene: 7. Germline CDR1 SQVTM, CDR2 ANQGSEA. This sequence was found in a female donor with ankylosing spondylitis or in good health (not recorded which). Sequenced: blood, either unsorted or a sorted T cell fraction (not recorded which). The V and J genes are TRBV29-1 and TRBJ2-6; 7 bases match TRBD1. CDR3 loop: CSALEQGSGANVLTF. The CDR3 DNA is TGCAGCGCCTTGGAACAGGGGTCTGGGGCCAACGTCCTGACTTTC.